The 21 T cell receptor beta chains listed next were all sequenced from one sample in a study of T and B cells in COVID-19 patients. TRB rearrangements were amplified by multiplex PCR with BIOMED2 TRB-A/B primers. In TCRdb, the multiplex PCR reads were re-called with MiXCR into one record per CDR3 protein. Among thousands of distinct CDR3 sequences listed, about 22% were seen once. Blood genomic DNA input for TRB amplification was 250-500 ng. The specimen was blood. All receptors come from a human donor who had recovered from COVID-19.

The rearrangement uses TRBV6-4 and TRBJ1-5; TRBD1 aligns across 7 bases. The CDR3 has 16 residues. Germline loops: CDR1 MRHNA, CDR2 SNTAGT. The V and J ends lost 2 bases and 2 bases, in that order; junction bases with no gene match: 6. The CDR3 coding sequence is TGTGCCAGCAGTGACCTAGACAGGGAGCGCAATCAGCCCCAGCATTTT. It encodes CASSDLDRERNQPQHF.

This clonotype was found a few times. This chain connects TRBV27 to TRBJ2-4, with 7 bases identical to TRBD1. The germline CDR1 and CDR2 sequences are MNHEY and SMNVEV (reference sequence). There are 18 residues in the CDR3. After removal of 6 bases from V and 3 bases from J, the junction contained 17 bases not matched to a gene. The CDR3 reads CASSPLTGAPEDKNIQYF. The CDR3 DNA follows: TGTGCCAGCAGCCCCCTTACAGGGGCGCCCGAGGACAAAAACATTCAGTACTTC.

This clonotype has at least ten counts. This CDR3 is CASSFETSYNSPLHF. The CDR3 bases are TGTGCCAGCAGCTTTGAGACCTCCTATAATTCACCCCTCCACTTT. This chain connects TRBV5-6 to TRBJ1-6; D is unresolved. The germline V and J ends were trimmed by 2 bases and 0 bases, with 6 bases remaining between them. CDR1 and CDR2 from the germline V gene are SGHDT and YYEEEE. The CDR3 extends over 15 amino acids.

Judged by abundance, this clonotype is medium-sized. Written as DNA, the CDR3 is TGTGCCACCAGCAGAGCACAGGGGGTGTACACCGGGGAGCTGTTTTTT. Protein product: CATSRAQGVYTGELFF. This chain connects TRBV15 to TRBJ2-2, with 8 bases aligning to TRBD1. Germline values: CDR1 LNHNV, CDR2 YYDKDF (reference sequence). This CDR3 is 16 amino acids long. With V trimmed by 1 base and J by 3 bases, 4 bases remained unmatched. The entire variable domain, with the rest obtained from reference TRBV15 and TRBJ2-2, is as follows: DAMVIQNPRYQVTQFGKPVTLSCSQTLNHNVMYWYQQKSSQAPKLLFHYYDKDFNNEADTPDNFQSRRPNTSFCFLDIRSPGLGDTAMYLCATSRAQGVYTGELFFGEGSRLTVL.

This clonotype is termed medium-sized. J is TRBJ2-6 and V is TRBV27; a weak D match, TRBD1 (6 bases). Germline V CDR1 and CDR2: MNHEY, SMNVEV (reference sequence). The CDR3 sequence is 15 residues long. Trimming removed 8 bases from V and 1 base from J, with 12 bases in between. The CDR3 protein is CASGGPRSGANVLTF. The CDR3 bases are TGTGCCAGCGGGGGCCCGCGTTCTGGGGCCAACGTCCTGACTTTC.

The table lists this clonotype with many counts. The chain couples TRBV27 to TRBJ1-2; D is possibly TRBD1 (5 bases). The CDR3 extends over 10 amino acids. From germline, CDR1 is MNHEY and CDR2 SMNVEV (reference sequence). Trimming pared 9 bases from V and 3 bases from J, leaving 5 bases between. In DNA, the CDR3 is TGTGCCAGGGGGGACTATGGCTACACCTTC. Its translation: CARGDYGYTF.

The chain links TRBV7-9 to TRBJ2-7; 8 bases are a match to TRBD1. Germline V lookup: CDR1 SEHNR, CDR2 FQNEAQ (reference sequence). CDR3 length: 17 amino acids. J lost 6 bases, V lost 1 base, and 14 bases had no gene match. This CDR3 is CASSLELMGQGAFEQYF. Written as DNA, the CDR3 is TGTGCCAGCAGCTTAGAATTAATGGGTCAGGGGGCTTTCGAGCAGTACTTC.

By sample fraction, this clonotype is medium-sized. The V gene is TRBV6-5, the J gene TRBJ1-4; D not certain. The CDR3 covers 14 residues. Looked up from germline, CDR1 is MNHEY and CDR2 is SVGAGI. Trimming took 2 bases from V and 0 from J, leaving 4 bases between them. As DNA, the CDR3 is TGTGCCAGCAGTTACGGGACAACTAATGAAAAACTGTTTTTT. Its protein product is CASSYGTTNEKLFF.

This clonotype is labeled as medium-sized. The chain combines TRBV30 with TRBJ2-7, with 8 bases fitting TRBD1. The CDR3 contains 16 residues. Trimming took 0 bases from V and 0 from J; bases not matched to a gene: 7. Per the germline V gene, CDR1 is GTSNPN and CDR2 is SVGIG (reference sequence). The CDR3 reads CAWSVLGQGSSYEQYF. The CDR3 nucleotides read TGTGCCTGGAGTGTACTAGGACAGGGTAGCTCCTACGAGCAGTACTTC.

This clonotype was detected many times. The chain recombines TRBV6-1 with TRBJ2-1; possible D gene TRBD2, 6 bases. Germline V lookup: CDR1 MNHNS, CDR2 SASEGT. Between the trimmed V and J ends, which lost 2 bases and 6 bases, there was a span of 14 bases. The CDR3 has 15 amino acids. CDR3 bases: TGTGCCAGCAGTGAAAGGAGGGCCTCGGCCAATGAGCAGTTCTTC. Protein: CASSERRASANEQFF.

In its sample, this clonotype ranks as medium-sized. The CDR3 nucleotides read TGTGCCAGCAGCTCACCGACAGGGATGATCACCGGGGAGCTGTTTTTT. Its protein is CASSSPTGMITGELFF. The chain links TRBV5-5 to TRBJ2-2; 7 bases are shared with TRBD1. V dropped 3 bases and J dropped 4; count of bases not matched to a gene: 9. The V gene's germline CDR1 is SGHKS and CDR2 YYEKEE (reference sequence). The CDR3 length is 16 residues.

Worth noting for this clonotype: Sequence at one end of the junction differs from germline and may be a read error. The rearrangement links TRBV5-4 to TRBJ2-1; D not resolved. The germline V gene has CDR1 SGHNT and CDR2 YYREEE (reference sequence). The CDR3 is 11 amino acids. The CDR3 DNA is TGCGCCAGCAGTAACACCAATGAGCAGTTCTTC. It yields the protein CASSNTNEQFF.

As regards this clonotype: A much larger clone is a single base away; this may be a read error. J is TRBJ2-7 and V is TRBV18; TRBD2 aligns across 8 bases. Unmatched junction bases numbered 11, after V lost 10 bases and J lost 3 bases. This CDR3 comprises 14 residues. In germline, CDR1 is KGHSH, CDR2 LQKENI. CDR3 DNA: TGTGCCAACTCGACGACGGGGGGGGACTACGAGCAGTACTTC. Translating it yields CANSTTGGDYEQYF. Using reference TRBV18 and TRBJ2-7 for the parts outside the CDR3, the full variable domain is NAGVMQNPRHLVRRRGQEARLRCSPMKGHSHVYWYRQLPEEGLKFMVYLQKENIIDESGMPKERFSAEFPKEGPSILRIQQVVRGDSAAYFCANSTTGGDYEQYFGPGTRLTVT.

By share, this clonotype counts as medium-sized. The CDR3 is CASSGQGLYGYTF. The CDR3 coding sequence is TGTGCCAGTAGTGGACAGGGCCTCTATGGCTACACCTTC. V and J are TRBV19 and TRBJ1-2; TRBD1 agrees at 8 bases. The length of the CDR3 is 13 residues. The V gene end was trimmed by 5 bases and the J gene end by 4 bases; junction bases not matched to a gene: 3. Germline V gives CDR1 LNHDA, CDR2 SQIVND (reference sequence).

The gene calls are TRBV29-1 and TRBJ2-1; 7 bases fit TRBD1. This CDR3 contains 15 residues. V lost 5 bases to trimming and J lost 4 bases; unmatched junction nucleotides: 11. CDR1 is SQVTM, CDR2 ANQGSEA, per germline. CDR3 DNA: TGCAGCGTTAAGGGGACAGCCGCTTCTTACAATGAGCAGTTCTTC. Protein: CSVKGTAASYNEQFF.

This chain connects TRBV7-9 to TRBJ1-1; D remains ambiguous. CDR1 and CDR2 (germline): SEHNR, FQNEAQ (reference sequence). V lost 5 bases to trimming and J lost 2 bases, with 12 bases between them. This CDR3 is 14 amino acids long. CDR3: CASSPPSVNTEAFF. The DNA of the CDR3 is TGTGCCAGCAGCCCCCCCTCCGTTAACACTGAAGCTTTCTTT.

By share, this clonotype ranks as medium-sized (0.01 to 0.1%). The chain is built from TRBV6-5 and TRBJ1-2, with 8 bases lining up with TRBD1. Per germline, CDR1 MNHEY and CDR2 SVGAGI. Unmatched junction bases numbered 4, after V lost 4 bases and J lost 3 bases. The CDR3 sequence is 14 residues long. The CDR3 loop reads CASSSGGKDYGYTF. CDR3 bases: TGTGCCAGCAGTTCAGGGGGCAAGGACTATGGCTACACCTTC.

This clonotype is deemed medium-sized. The CDR3 spells CASSPWRGETQYF. The CDR3 DNA is TGTGCCAGCTCACCATGGAGAGGTGAGACCCAGTACTTC. The chain recombines TRBV18 with TRBJ2-5; D not resolved. Germline values: CDR1 KGHSH, CDR2 LQKENI. The CDR3 runs to 13 residues. The V gene lost 2 bases and the J gene lost 5 bases, with 9 bases spanning the gap.

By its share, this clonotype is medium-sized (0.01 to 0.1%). The CDR3 spells CASRTTSGASSYNEQFF. The CDR3, as DNA: TGTGCCAGTAGGACGACTAGCGGGGCAAGCTCCTACAATGAGCAGTTCTTC. The V call is TRBV19, the J call TRBJ2-1; 11 bases map to TRBD2. Germline CDR1 LNHDA, CDR2 SQIVND (reference sequence). Unmatched junction bases numbered 7, after V lost 6 bases and J lost 0 bases. The CDR3 extends over 17 amino acids.

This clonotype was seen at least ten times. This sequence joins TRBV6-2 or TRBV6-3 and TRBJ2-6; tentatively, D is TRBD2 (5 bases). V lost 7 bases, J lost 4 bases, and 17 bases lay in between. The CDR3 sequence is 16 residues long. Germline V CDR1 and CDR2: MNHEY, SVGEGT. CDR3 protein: CASTSPRVSGANVLTF. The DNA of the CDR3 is TGTGCCAGCACTTCCCCGCGGGTCTCAGGGGCCAACGTCCTGACTTTC.

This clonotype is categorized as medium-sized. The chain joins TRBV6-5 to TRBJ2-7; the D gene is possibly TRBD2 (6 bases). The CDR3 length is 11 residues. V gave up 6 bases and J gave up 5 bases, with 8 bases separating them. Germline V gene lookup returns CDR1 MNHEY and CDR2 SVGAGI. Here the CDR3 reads CASRGLDEQYF. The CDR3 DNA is TGTGCCAGCAGGGGACTCGACGAGCAGTACTTC.